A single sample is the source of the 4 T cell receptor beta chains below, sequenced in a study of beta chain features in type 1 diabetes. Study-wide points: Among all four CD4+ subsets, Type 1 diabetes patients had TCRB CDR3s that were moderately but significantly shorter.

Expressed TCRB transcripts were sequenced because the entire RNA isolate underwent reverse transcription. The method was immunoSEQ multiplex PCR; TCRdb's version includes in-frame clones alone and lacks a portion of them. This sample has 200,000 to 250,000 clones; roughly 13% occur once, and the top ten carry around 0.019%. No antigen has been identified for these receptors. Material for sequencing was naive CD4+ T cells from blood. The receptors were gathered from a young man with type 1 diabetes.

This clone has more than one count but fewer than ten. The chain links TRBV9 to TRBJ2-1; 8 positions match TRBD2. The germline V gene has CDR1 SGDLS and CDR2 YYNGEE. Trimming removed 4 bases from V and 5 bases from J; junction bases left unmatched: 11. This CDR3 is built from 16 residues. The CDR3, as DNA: TGTGCCAGCAGCCCGGGAGGGCGGGGGAACAACAATGAGCAGTTCTTC. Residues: CASSPGGRGNNNEQFF.

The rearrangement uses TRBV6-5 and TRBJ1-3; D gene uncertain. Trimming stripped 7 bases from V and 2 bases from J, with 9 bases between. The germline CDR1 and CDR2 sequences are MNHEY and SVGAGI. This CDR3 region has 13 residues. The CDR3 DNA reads TGTGCCAGCAAAGGAGCACCTGGAAACACCATATATTTT. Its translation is CASKGAPGNTIYF.

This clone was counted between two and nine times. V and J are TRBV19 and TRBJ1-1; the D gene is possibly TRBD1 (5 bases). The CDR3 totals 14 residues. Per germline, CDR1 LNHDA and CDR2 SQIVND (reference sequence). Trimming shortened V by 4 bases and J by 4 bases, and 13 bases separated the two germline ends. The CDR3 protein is CASSTQGAGTEAFF. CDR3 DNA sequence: TGTGCCAGTAGTACCCAGGGAGCGGGCACTGAAGCTTTCTTT.

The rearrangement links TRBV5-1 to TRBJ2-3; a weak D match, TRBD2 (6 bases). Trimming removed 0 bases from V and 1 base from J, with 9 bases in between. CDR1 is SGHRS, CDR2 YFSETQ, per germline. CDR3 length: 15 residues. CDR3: CASSLAGEGTDTQYF. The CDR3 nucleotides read TGCGCCAGCAGCTTGGCGGGGGAGGGCACAGATACGCAGTATTTT.